This T cell receptor (beta chain) was sequenced during a study of OX40 agonist ivuxolimab in advanced cancers. Whole-study context: Clinicians treated patients with ivuxolimab, an agonistic anti-OX40 (CD134) antibody. Partial responses, seen in three patients, involved one hepatocellular carcinoma and two cutaneous melanomas.

The CDR3 covers 15 residues. Trimming took off 5 bases at V and 2 bases at J, with 13 bases between the two ends. CDR1 and CDR2 (germline): SEHNR, FQNEAQ (reference sequence). Some clones are missing from TCRdb's copy, which holds only in-frame ones; the method was immunoSEQ multiplex PCR. The sample carries 94,000 or so clones, approximately 80% recorded once. This chain joins TRBV7-9 and TRBJ2-1; D is possibly TRBD1 or TRBD2 (5 bases each). This clonotype was sampled from an adult with an advanced solid tumor such as melanoma, head and neck, liver or kidney cancer. The sequencing here drew on CD4+ or CD8+ T cells sorted from blood, taken in a trial of the OX40 agonist ivuxolimab. CDR3 in DNA: TGTGCCAGCAGCCTGGGGGACCCCCCCTACAATGAGCAGTTCTTC. It specifies CASSLGDPPYNEQFF.